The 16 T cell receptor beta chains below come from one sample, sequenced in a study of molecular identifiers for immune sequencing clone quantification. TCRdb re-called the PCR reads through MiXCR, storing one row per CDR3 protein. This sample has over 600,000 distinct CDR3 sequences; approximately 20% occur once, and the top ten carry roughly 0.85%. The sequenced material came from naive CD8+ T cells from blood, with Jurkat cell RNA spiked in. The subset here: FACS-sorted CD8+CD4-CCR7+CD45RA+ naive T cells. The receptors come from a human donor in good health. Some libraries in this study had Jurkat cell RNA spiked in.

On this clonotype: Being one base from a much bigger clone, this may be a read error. CDR3 sequence reads: CARSILRADTQYF. Here the CDR3 DNA reads TGTGCCCGGAGCATACTTAGAGCAGATACGCAGTATTTT. This chain joins TRBV30 and TRBJ2-3; D is unclear. CDR1 is GTSNPN and CDR2 is SVGIG in the germline V gene (reference sequence). The length of the CDR3 is 13 residues.

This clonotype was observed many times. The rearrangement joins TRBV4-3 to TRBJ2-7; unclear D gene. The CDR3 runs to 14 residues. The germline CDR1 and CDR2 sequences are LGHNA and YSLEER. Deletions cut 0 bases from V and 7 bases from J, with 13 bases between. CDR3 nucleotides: TGCGCCAGCAGCCAAGATAGGTCTAGTCGGGAGCAGTACTTC. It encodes CASSQDRSSREQYF.

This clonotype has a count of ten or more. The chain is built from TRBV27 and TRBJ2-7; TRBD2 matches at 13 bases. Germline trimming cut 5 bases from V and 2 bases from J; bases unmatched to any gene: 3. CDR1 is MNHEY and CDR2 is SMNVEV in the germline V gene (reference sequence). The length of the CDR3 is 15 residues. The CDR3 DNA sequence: TGTGCCAGCAGTCAGACTAGCGGGAGGACCTACGAGCAGTACTTC. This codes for CASSQTSGRTYEQYF.

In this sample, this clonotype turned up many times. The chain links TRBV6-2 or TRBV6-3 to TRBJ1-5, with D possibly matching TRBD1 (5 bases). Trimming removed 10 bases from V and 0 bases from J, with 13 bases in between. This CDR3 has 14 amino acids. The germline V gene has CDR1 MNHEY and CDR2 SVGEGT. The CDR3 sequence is CAIGTSYSNQPQHF. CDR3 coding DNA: TGTGCCATTGGGACCTCCTATAGCAATCAGCCCCAGCATTTT.

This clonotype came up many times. The CDR3 sequence: CASSVTPRQSNNYGYTF. The CDR3 nucleotides read TGTGCCAGCAGCGTAACCCCCAGACAGAGTAATAACTATGGCTACACCTTC. This sequence joins TRBV9 and TRBJ1-2, with D maybe TRBD1 (5 bases). The germline CDR1 and CDR2 sequences are SGDLS and YYNGEE. Trimming stripped 1 base from V and 1 base from J, with 17 bases between. The CDR3 is made up of 17 amino acids.

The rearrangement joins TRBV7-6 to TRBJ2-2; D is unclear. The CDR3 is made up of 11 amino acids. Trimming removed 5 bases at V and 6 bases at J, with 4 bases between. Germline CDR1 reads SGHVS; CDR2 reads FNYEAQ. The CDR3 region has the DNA TGTGCCAGCAGCAATCCCGGGGAGCTGTTTTTT. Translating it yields CASSNPGELFF.

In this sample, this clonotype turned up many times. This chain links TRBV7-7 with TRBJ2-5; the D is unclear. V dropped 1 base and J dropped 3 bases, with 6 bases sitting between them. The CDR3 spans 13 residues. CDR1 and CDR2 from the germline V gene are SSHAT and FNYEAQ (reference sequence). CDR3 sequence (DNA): TGTGCCAGCAGCTTAGATACCAAAGAGACCCAGTACTTC. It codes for CASSLDTKETQYF.

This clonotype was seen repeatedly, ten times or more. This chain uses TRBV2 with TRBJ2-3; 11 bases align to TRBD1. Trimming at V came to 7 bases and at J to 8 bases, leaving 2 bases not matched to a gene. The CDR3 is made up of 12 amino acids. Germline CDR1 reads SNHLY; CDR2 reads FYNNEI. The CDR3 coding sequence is TGTGCCAGCACCGGGACAGGGGGTACGCAGTATTTT. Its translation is CASTGTGGTQYF.

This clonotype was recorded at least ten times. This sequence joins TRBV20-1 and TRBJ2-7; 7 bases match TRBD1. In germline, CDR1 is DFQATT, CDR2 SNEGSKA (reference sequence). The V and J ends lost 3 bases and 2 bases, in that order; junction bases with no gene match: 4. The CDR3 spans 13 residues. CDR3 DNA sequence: TGCAGTGCTAGCGAGGGACAGCCCTACGAGCAGTACTTC. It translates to CSASEGQPYEQYF.

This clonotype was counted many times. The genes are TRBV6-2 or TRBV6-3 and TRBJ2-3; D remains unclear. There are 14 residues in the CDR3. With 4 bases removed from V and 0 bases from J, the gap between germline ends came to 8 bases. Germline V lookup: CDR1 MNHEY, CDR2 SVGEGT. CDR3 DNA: TGTGCCAGCAGTTCCTCTATGAGCACAGATACGCAGTATTTT. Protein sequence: CASSSSMSTDTQYF.

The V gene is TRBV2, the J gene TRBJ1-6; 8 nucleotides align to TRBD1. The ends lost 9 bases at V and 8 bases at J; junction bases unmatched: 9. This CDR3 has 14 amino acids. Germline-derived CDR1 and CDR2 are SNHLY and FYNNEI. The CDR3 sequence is CARRHRGIDSPLHF. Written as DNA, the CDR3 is TGTGCCAGAAGACACAGGGGGATTGATTCACCCCTCCACTTT.

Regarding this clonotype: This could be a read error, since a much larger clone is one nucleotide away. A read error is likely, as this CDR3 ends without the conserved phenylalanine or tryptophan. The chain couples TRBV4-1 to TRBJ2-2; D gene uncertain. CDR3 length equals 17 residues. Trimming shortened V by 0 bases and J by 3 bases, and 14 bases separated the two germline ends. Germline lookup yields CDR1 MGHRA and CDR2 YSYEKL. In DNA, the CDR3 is TGCGCCAGCAGCCAAGACCGGTATACCCTTGACACCGGGGAGCTGTTTTCT. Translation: CASSQDRYTLDTGELFS.

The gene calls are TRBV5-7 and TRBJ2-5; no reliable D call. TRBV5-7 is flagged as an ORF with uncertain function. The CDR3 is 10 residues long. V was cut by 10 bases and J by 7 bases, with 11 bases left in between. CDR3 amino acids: CASPPGTQYF. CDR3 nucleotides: TGTGCCTCACCTCCCGGGACCCAGTACTTC.

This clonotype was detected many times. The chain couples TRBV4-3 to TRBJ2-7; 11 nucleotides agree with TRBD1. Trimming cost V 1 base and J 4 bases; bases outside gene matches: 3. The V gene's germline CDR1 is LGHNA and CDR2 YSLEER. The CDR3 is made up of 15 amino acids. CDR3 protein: CASSQGTGGGYEQYF. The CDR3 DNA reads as TGCGCCAGCAGCCAAGGGACAGGGGGCGGGTACGAGCAGTACTTC.

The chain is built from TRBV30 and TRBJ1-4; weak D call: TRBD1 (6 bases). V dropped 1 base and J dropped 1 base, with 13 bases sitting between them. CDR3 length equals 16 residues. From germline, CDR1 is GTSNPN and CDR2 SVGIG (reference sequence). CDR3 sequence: CAWSARQGITNEKLFF. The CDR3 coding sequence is TGTGCCTGGAGTGCCCGCCAGGGGATAACTAATGAAAAACTGTTTTTT.

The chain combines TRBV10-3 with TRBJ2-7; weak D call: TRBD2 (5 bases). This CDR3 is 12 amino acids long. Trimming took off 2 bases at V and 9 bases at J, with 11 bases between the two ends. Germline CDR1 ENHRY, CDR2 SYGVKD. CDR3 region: CAISEDGERQYF. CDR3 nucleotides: TGTGCCATCAGTGAGGACGGGGAACGGCAGTACTTC.